This entry lists 5 T cell receptor beta chains sequenced from one sample in a study of cytomegalovirus exposure and HLA in healthy donors. The PCR was carried out with 60 Vbeta primers and 13 Jbeta primers. Clones were read by immunoSEQ multiplex PCR, and TCRdb kept only the in-frame ones, dropping some. The sample comprises 150,000 to 250,000 clones, 82% of which are singletons, and approximately 0.092% rests with the top ten. Sequencing used PBMCs. The receptors stem from a boy between 2 and 10 years old in good health and CMV-seronegative.

This clone was observed a single time. The J gene is TRBJ1-6, the V gene TRBV5-4, with D maybe TRBD1 (5 bases). CDR1 is SGHNT, CDR2 YYREEE, per germline (reference sequence). V shed 0 bases and J shed 9 bases, with 13 bases lying between them. The CDR3 sequence is 15 residues long. The CDR3 DNA follows: TGTGCCAGCAGCTTGGAGCCAGGGTGGGGTTCACCCCTCCACTTT. As protein: CASSLEPGWGSPLHF. The whole variable domain, filled in from reference TRBV5-4 and TRBJ1-6, reads ETGVTQSPTHLIKTRGQQVTLRCSSQSGHNTVSWYQQALGQGPQFIFQYYREEENGRGNFPPRFSGLQFPNYSSELNVNALELDDSALYLCASSLEPGWGSPLHFGNGTRLTVT.

The rearrangement joins TRBV7-9 to TRBJ2-5; D unresolved. The CDR3 length is 13 residues. Germline-derived CDR1 and CDR2 are SEHNR and FQNEAQ (reference sequence). Trimming left V 3 bases short and J 6 bases short, with 11 bases between. CDR3 sequence: CASSFLDVQTQYF. Here the CDR3 DNA reads TGTGCCAGCAGCTTCCTAGACGTCCAGACCCAGTACTTC.

This clone was seen more than once but under ten times. The genes are TRBV7-9 and TRBJ1-5; D is possibly TRBD1 (6 bases). The CDR3 totals 18 residues. Germline V gives CDR1 SEHNR, CDR2 FQNEAQ (reference sequence). The V gene lost 3 bases and the J gene lost 0 bases, with 18 bases spanning the gap. The CDR3 DNA follows: TGTGCCAGCAGCTTGGTCCCGGGACAAGGGGATAGCAATCAGCCCCAGCATTTT. This sequence encodes CASSLVPGQGDSNQPQHF.

V usage is TRBV19 and J usage is TRBJ1-2; TRBD1 aligns across 8 bases. This CDR3 has 15 residues. Trimming at V came to 7 bases and at J to 3 bases, leaving 10 bases not matched to a gene. Germline values: CDR1 LNHDA, CDR2 SQIVND (reference sequence). The CDR3 loop is CASTFDQGADYGYTF. Here the CDR3 DNA reads TGTGCCAGTACATTCGACCAGGGGGCGGACTATGGCTACACCTTC.

This clone was observed once. This chain uses TRBV4-1 with TRBJ2-5, with unresolved D. The J call may be faulty, since TRBJ2-7 better matches the DNA end. The CDR3 loop spans 13 amino acids. Germline CDR1 is MGHRA and CDR2 is YSYEKL. CDR3 sequence reads: CASSQDDDYEQYF. The CDR3 DNA is TGCGCCAGCAGCCAAGATGACGACTACGAGCAGTACTTC.